This T cell receptor (beta chain) is from a study of T cells after yellow fever vaccination. Study-level points and caveats: Post-booster repertoires contained most primary-vaccination clones again (roughly 97% CD4, about 88% CD8). The appearance of a small share of clonotypes in both CD4 and CD8 compartments was observed.

This clonotype was seen at least ten times. Its antigen is still unknown. The CDR3 spans 13 residues. Trimming shortened V by 5 bases and J by 9 bases, and 14 bases separated the two germline ends. CDR1 is SGHAT and CDR2 is FQDESV in the germline V gene (reference sequence). TCRdb re-derived calls from the 5' RACE reads in MiXCR, one entry per CDR3 protein. Altogether about 230,000 distinct CDR3 sequences are present, 5.5% to 8.5% being singletons, with the ten largest covering 1% to 1.2%. The receptor was isolated from a man aged 25 to 40 who received the YFV17D yellow fever vaccine. The chain has TRBV11-1 and TRBJ2-1; the D gene is possibly TRBD1 (5 bases). The sample was CD4+ T cells sorted from PBMCs, taken on the day of the yellow fever booster vaccination. CDR3 loop: CASSPVGAGEQFF. Written as DNA, the CDR3 is TGTGCCAGCAGCCCAGTAGGGGCTGGTGAGCAGTTCTTC. Full variable domain (outside the CDR3, taken from reference TRBV11-1 and TRBJ2-1): EAEVAQSPRYKITEKSQAVAFWCDPISGHATLYWYRQILGQGPELLVQFQDESVVDDSQLPKDRFSAERLKGVDSTLKIQPAELGDSAMYLCASSPVGAGEQFFGPGTRLTVL.